This note documents a single TCR beta chain sequence. Its specificity is unknown. Preparing the TCRbeta library involved the use of unique molecular identifiers. TCRdb redid the calling of the PCR reads with MiXCR, one entry per CDR3 protein. The sample has more than 400,000 distinct CDR3 sequences, over 40% seen once. The data were taken from a study of T-cell reconstitution after alpha-beta-depleted transplantation in children. This CDR3 is 18 amino acids long. Germline V lookup: CDR1 SGHVS, CDR2 FNYEAQ. Trimming took 5 bases from V and 1 from J, leaving 21 bases between them. Study-level findings and limits: Surviving recipient T cells and thymic progenitors underlay high day-60 TCRbeta diversity in some patients. Two months or so post-transplant, alpha-beta T cells reportedly derived from several hundred expanded graft clones. By one year post-transplant, T-cell counts and diversity largely arose from T cells that were newly produced.

Here the sequenced sample was PBMCs, taken before TCRalphabeta/CD19-depleted stem cell transplant. The receptor comes from a girl aged 2 to 10 with aplastic anemia, due to receive a stem cell transplant. This chain links TRBV7-6 with TRBJ2-1, with a weak D call TRBD2 (5 bases). CDR3 loop: CASSPRLAGVVSYNEQFF. CDR3 nucleotide sequence: TGTGCCAGCAGCCCAAGGCTAGCCGGAGTGGTTTCCTACAATGAGCAGTTCTTC.